A single sample gave rise to the 3 T cell receptor beta chains below, sequenced in a study of human T cells and chemical hapten exposure. Documented time point: patch test 1, 2 weeks after DPC sensitization. Sample treatment: therapeutic diphenylcyclopropenone sensitization with weekly scalp DPC. Each CDR3 protein is one row after TCRdb ran MiXCR on the RACE reads. The top ten hold 0.9% to 0.95% of the sample, which has about 120,000 distinct CDR3 sequences, about an eighth seen once. Sample: whole blood, taken in connection with sensitization to the hapten diphenylcyclopropenone (DPC). These receptors were collected from a man younger than 35 with alopecia areata. Some clones in this sample may be carry-over from other donors' samples.

This clonotype was seen only a few times. CDR3 nucleotide sequence: TGTGCCAGCAAGGGCAATTCACCCCTCCACTTT. As protein: CASKGNSPLHF. V is TRBV28 and J is TRBJ1-6; D not resolved. The germline V gene has CDR1 MDHEN and CDR2 SYDVKM. V was trimmed by 7 bases and J by 7 bases, leaving 5 bases between them. The CDR3 contains 11 residues.

The chain has TRBV19 and TRBJ1-4; no firm D call. Trimming left V 4 bases short and J 8 bases short, with 17 bases between. CDR3 length: 15 amino acids. Germline V gene data show CDR1 as LNHDA and CDR2 as SQIVND (reference sequence). The CDR3 region is CASSSRTVKAEKLFF. CDR3 DNA sequence: TGTGCCAGTAGTAGTCGCACAGTGAAGGCAGAAAAACTGTTTTTT.

CDR3 sequence: CSAREGKSGNTIYF. The CDR3 coding sequence is TGCAGCGCTCGAGAGGGGAAGTCTGGAAACACCATATATTTT. This rearrangement joins TRBV29-1 to TRBJ1-3; tentatively, D is TRBD1 (5 bases). CDR1 SQVTM and CDR2 ANQGSEA come from the germline V gene. The CDR3 covers 14 residues. Deletions cut 7 bases from V and 1 base from J, with 14 bases between.